A single sample is the source of the 9 T cell receptor beta chains below, sequenced in a study of Graves' ophthalmopathy and Graves' hyperthyroidism. The study amplified TCR beta CDR3 regions using RNA transcripts. HTBI primers were employed in first-round RT-PCR, then a second-round multiplex PCR followed. A single record per CDR3 protein comes from TCRdb applying MiXCR to the multiplex PCR reads. The sample holds about 550,000 distinct CDR3 sequences, roughly 39% seen once. Sequences were obtained from peripheral blood or thyroid tissue (not recorded which). The receptors shown here come from an adult man with Graves' hyperthyroidism.

The chain has TRBV20-1 and TRBJ1-2, with a weak D call TRBD1 (6 bases). This CDR3 is built from 13 residues. V was cut by 0 bases and J by 8 bases, with 13 bases left in between. Germline CDR1 and CDR2: DFQATT and SNEGSKA (reference sequence). DNA for the CDR3: TGCAGTGCTAGAGATCAGGGGCTATTGGGCTACACCTTC. Its translation is CSARDQGLLGYTF.

This chain uses TRBV27 with TRBJ2-2; weak D call: TRBD2 (6 bases). The CDR3 extends over 17 amino acids. The V end lost 7 bases, the J end lost 3 bases, and 21 bases lay between the germline ends. Germline lookup yields CDR1 MNHEY and CDR2 SMNVEV (reference sequence). In nucleotides, the CDR3 is TGTGCCAGCACCCGCGGGACGGGACGGCGATACACCGGGGAGCTGTTTTTT. Amino acids: CASTRGTGRRYTGELFF.

The CDR3 region has the DNA TGTGCCAGCAGCTTCCGGGACAGGGGGGAGCCCCAGCATTTT. This sequence encodes CASSFRDRGEPQHF. The J gene is TRBJ1-5, the V gene TRBV7-9; 11 nucleotides match TRBD1. The CDR3 is 14 amino acids. With V trimmed by 3 bases and J by 8 bases, 3 bases remained unmatched. Germline loops: CDR1 SEHNR, CDR2 FQNEAQ (reference sequence).

The J gene is TRBJ2-7, the V gene TRBV7-2; 9 bases fit TRBD2. The CDR3 is 15 amino acids. V dropped 7 bases and J dropped 3; count of bases not matched to a gene: 10. Germline CDR1 is SGHTA and CDR2 is FQGNSA. This CDR3 is CASTSLAGPDYEQYF. CDR3 nucleotides: TGTGCCAGCACCAGTCTAGCGGGACCTGACTACGAGCAGTACTTC.

This clonotype was counted at least ten times. The V and J genes are TRBV29-1 and TRBJ2-7; D is unclear. Germline CDR1 SQVTM, CDR2 ANQGSEA. This CDR3 has 14 amino acids. V lost 0 bases to trimming and J lost 1 base, with 10 bases between them. CDR3 DNA sequence: TGCAGCGTTGAAGATAGAACTTCTTCCTACGAGCAGTACTTC. Amino acid sequence: CSVEDRTSSYEQYF.

The chain uses TRBV5-1 and TRBJ2-1, with D perhaps TRBD1 or TRBD2 (5 bases each). V was shortened by 0 bases and J by 3 bases, with 16 bases between the two germline ends. This CDR3 has 17 residues. Germline CDR1 is SGHRS and CDR2 is YFSETQ. This CDR3 reads CASSLGGLGDLYNEQFF. CDR3 coding DNA: TGCGCCAGCAGCTTGGGCGGGTTGGGGGACCTCTACAATGAGCAGTTCTTC.

The chain combines TRBV24-1 with TRBJ2-5; 11 bases are a match to TRBD1. The germline CDR1 and CDR2 sequences are KGHDR and SFDVKD. Unmatched junction bases numbered 7, after V lost 3 bases and J lost 5 bases. The CDR3 sequence is 16 residues long. The CDR3 region is CATSDALGQGEETQYF. Here the CDR3 DNA reads TGTGCCACCAGTGATGCGTTGGGACAGGGGGAGGAGACCCAGTACTTC.

The rearrangement links TRBV20-1 to TRBJ2-5; 7 bases map to TRBD2. The germline CDR1 and CDR2 sequences are DFQATT and SNEGSKA (reference sequence). V shed 3 bases, J shed 2 bases, and the junction held 6 bases outside the gene matches. This CDR3 has 14 amino acids. The CDR3 region has the DNA TGCAGTGCTAGGGGGCGAGCGGGACAAGAGACCCAGTACTTC. Translation gives CSARGRAGQETQYF.

This clonotype occurred many times. The chain carries TRBV3-1 and TRBJ1-6; D possibly corresponds to TRBD1 (6 bases). CDR3 length equals 15 residues. V was pared by 2 bases and J by 7 bases, with 12 bases between. The V gene's germline CDR1 is LGHDT and CDR2 YNNKEL (reference sequence). The CDR3 loop is CASSQLGTRNSPLHF. The DNA of the CDR3 is TGTGCCAGCAGCCAACTGGGGACACGGAATTCACCCCTCCACTTT.